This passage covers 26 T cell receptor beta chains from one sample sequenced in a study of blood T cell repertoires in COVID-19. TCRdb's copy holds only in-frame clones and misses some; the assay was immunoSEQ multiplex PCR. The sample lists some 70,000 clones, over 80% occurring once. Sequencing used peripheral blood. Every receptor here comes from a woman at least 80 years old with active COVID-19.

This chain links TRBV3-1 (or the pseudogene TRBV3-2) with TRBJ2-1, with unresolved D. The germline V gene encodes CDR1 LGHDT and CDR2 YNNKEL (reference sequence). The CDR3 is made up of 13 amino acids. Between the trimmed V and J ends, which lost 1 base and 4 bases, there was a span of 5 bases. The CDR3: CASSQVMYNEQFF. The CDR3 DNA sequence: TGTGCCAGCAGCCAAGTAATGTACAATGAGCAGTTCTTC.

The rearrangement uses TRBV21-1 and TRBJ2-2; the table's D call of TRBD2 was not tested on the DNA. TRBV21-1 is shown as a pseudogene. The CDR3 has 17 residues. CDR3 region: CASSKRLIGKSTGELFF. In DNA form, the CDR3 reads TGTGCCAGCAGCAAAAGACTTATCGGGAAGAGCACCGGGGAGCTGTTTTTT.

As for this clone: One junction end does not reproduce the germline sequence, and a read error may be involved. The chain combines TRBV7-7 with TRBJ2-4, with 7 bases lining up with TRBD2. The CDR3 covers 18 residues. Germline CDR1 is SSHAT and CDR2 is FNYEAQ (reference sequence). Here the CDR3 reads CASSSSGAGVRLVNIQYF. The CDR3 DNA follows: TGTGCTAGCAGCTCAAGTGGGGCGGGAGTGAGATTGGTGAACATTCAGTACTTC. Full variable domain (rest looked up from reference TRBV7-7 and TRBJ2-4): GAGVSQSPRYKVTKRGQDVTLRCDPISSHATLYWYQQALGQGPEFLTYFNYEAQPDKSGLPSDRFSAERPEGSISTLTIQRTEQRDSAMYRCASSSSGAGVRLVNIQYFGAGTRLSVL.

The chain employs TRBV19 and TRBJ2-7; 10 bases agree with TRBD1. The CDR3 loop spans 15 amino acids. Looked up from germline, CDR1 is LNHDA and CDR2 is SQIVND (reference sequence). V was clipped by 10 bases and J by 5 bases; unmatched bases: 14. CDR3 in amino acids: CATNDRGTGADEQYF. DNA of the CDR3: TGTGCCACTAACGATCGGGGGACAGGGGCGGACGAGCAGTACTTC.

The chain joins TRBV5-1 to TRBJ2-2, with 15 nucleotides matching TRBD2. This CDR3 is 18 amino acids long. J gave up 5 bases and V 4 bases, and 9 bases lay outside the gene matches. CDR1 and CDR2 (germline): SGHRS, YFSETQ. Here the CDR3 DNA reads TGCGCCAGCAGCCCACCGGGACTAGCGGGAGGAGGGACCGGGGAGCTGTTTTTT. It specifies CASSPPGLAGGGTGELFF.

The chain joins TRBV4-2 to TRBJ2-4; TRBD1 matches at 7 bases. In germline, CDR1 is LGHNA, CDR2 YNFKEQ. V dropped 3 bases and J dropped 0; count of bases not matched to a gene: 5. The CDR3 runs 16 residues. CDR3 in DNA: TGTGCCAGCAGCCAGGGGACAGATCTAGCCAAAAACATTCAGTACTTC. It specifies CASSQGTDLAKNIQYF.

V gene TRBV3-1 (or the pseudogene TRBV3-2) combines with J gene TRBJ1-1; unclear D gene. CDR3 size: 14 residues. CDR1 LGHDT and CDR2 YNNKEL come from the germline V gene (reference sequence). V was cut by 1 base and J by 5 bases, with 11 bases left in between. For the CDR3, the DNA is TGTGCCAGCAGCCAAGCAGAGGAGGGAACTGAAGCTTTCTTT. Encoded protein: CASSQAEEGTEAFF.

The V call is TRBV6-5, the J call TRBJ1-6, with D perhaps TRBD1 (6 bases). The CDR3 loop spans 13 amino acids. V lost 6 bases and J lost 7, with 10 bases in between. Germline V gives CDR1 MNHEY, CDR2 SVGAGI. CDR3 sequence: CASSRGENSPLHF. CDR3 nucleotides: TGTGCCAGCAGCAGGGGAGAAAATTCACCCCTCCACTTT.

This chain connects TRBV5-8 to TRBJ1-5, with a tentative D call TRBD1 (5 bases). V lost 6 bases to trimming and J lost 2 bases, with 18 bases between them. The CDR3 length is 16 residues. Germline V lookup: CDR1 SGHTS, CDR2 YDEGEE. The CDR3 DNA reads TGTGCCAGCACCCACAGCGGGGGGTGGGGCAATCAGCCCCAGCATTTT. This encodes CASTHSGGWGNQPQHF.

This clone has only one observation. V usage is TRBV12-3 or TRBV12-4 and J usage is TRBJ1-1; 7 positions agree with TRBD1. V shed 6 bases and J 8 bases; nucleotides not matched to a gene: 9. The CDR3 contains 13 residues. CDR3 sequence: CASRSQGQGEAFF. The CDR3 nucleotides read TGTGCCAGCAGATCACAGGGGCAAGGGGAAGCTTTCTTT.

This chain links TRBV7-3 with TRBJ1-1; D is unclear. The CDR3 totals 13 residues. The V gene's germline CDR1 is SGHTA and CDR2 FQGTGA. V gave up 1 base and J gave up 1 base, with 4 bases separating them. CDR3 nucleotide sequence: TGTGCCAGCAGCTTAAACAGGAACACTGAAGCTTTCTTT. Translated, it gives CASSLNRNTEAFF.

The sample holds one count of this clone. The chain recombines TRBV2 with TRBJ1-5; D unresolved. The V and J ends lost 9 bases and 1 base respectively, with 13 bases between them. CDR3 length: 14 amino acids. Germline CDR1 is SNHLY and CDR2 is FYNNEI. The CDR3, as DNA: TGTGCCAGTGGAGGGCAGGTCAGCAATCAGCCCCAGCATTTT. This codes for CASGGQVSNQPQHF.

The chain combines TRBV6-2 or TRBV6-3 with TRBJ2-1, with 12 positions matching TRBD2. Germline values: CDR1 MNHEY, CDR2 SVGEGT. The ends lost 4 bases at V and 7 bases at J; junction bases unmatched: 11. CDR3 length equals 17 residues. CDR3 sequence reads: CASSSVLGLAGRNEQFF. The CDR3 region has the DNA TGTGCCAGCAGTTCAGTACTCGGACTAGCGGGGAGAAATGAGCAGTTCTTC.

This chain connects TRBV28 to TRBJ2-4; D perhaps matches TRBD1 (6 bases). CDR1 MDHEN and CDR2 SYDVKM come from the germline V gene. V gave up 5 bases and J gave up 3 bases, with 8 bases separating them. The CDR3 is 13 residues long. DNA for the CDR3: TGTGCCAGCAGTGGACAGAACAAAAACATTCAGTACTTC. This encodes CASSGQNKNIQYF.

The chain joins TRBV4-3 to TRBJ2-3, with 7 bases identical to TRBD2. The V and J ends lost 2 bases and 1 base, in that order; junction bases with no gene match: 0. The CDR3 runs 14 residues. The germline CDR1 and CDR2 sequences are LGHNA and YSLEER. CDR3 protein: CASSQSGGTDTQYF. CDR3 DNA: TGCGCCAGCAGCCAAAGCGGGGGCACAGATACGCAGTATTTT.

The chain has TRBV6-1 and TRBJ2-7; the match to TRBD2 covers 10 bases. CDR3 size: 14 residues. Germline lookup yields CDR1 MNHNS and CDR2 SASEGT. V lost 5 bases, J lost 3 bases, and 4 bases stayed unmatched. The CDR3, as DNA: TGTGCCAGCAGTTTACTAGCGGGGCTCTACGAGCAGTACTTC. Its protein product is CASSLLAGLYEQYF.

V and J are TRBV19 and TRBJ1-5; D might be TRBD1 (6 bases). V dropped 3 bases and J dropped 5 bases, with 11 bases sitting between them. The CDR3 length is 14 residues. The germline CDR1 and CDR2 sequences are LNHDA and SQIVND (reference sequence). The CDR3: CASSMPTGYQPQHF. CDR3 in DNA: TGTGCCAGTAGTATGCCGACAGGCTATCAGCCCCAGCATTTT.

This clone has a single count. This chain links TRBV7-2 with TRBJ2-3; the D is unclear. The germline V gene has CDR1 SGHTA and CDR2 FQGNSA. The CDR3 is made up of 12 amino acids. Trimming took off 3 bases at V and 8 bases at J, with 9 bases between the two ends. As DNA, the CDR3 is TGTGCCAGCAGCTTGGGCGTCGGTACGCAGTATTTT. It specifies CASSLGVGTQYF.

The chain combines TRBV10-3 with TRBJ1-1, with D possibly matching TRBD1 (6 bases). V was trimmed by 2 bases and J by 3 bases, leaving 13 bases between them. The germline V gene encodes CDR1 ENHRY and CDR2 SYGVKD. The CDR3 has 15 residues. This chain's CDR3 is CAISEAGARDTEAFF. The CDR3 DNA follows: TGTGCCATCAGTGAGGCGGGGGCGCGGGACACTGAAGCTTTCTTT.

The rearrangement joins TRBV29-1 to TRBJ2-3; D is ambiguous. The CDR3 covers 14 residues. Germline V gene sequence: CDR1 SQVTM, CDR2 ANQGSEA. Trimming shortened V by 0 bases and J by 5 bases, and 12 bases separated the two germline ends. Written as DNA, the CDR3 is TGCAGCGTTGAAGAACGTCACCTCAGAGATACGCAGTATTTT. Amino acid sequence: CSVEERHLRDTQYF.

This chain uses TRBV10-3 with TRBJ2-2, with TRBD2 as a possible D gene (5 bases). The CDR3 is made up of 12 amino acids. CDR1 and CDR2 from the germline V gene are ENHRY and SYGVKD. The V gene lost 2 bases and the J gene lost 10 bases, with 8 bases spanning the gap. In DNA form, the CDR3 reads TGTGCCATCAGTGAGGGACTCTTGGAGCTGTTTTTT. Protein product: CAISEGLLELFF.

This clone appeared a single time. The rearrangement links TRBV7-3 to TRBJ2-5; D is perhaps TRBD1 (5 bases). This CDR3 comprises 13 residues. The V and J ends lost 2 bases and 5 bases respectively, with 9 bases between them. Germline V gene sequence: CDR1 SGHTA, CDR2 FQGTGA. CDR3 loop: CASSLEQGETQYF. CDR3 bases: TGTGCCAGCAGCTTAGAGCAGGGTGAGACCCAGTACTTC.

The CDR3 loop reads CASSLAGTGANTGELFF. The CDR3 DNA reads as TGTGCCAGCAGCTTAGCCGGGACAGGGGCTAACACCGGGGAGCTGTTTTTT. The chain employs TRBV7-2 and TRBJ2-2, with 10 bases that match TRBD1. Germline V lookup: CDR1 SGHTA, CDR2 FQGNSA. The V gene end was trimmed by 0 bases and the J gene end by 2 bases; junction bases not matched to a gene: 3. This CDR3 comprises 17 residues.

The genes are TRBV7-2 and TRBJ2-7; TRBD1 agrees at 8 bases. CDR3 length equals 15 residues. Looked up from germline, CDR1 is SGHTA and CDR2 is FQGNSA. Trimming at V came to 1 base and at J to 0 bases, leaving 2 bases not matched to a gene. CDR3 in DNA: TGTGCCAGCAGCTTAGGGACAGGGAGCTCCTACGAGCAGTACTTC. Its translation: CASSLGTGSSYEQYF.

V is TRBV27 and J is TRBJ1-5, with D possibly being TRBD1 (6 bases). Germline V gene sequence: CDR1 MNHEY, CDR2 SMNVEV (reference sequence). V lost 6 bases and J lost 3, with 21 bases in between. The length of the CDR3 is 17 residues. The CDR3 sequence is CASSEAPQGNFNQPQHF. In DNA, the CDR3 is TGTGCCAGCAGCGAAGCCCCTCAGGGGAACTTCAATCAGCCCCAGCATTTT.

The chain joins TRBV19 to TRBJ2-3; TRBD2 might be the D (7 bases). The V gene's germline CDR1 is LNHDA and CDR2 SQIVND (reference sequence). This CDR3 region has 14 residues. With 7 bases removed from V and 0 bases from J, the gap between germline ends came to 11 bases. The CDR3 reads CASTRGLSTDTQYF. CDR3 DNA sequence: TGTGCCAGTACCAGGGGACTAAGCACAGATACGCAGTATTTT.